Below are 9 T cell receptor beta chains sequenced from a single sample in a study of memory CD4+ T cells and cytomegalovirus serostatus (dated by TCRdb to the late 2010s). A FACSAria II was used to sort memory CD4+ T cells, defined as single viable CD3+CD4+CD8-CD45RO+ cells. The library was built by means of the immunoSEQ multiplex PCR assay. TCRdb mirrors the immuneACCESS table, restricted to in-frame sequences. Some clones are absent from its copies; in checked studies, under half trace to an unresolved V gene, and the reason for the others is unknown. In this sample the table shows about 59,000 clones, roughly 81% of which occur a single time. Clones ranked in the top ten supply around 1% of the sample. The sample consisted of memory CD4+ T cells from blood. These receptors were obtained from an adult in good health and CMV-seronegative.

The V gene is TRBV10-3, the J gene TRBJ2-2, with D perhaps matching TRBD1 or TRBD2 (7 bases each). Per germline, CDR1 ENHRY and CDR2 SYGVKD. Trimming cost V 6 bases and J 7 bases, with 24 bases left between them. This CDR3 region has 17 residues. CDR3 protein: CAISPRGGVGSVGELFF. For the CDR3, the DNA is TGTGCCATCAGCCCCAGGGGGGGCGTTGGGTCGGTCGGGGAGCTGTTTTTT.

This chain uses TRBV5-1 with TRBJ2-1; the match to TRBD2 covers 10 bases. CDR1 and CDR2 (germline): SGHRS, YFSETQ. CDR3 size: 14 residues. Unmatched junction bases numbered 9, after V lost 6 bases and J lost 9 bases. The CDR3 region has the DNA TGCGCCAGCACCAGACTAGCGGGCAACGGTGAGCAGTTCTTC. This translates into CASTRLAGNGEQFF.

The chain has TRBV6-6 and TRBJ2-7; D is uncertain. This CDR3 comprises 12 residues. Germline CDR1 is MNHNY and CDR2 is SVGAGI (reference sequence). The V gene lost 8 bases and the J gene lost 2 bases, with 10 bases spanning the gap. The CDR3 DNA sequence: TGTGCCAGCTTCGCAAGAACCTACGAGCAGTACTTC. Its translation: CASFARTYEQYF.

The chain employs TRBV19 and TRBJ2-4, with unresolved D. The CDR3 totals 16 residues. CDR1 and CDR2 (germline): LNHDA, SQIVND (reference sequence). V gave up 3 bases and J gave up 6 bases, with 18 bases separating them. CDR3 in amino acids: CASSIPQGGWGNIQYF. In DNA, the CDR3 is TGTGCCAGTAGTATTCCCCAAGGCGGATGGGGAAACATTCAGTACTTC.

The V call is TRBV15, the J call TRBJ1-1; TRBD1 is a possible D gene (6 bases). This CDR3 is 16 amino acids long. Germline loops: CDR1 LNHNV, CDR2 YYDKDF (reference sequence). Trimming took off 0 bases at V and 2 bases at J, with 13 bases between the two ends. The CDR3, as DNA: TGTGCCACCAGCAGAGAGGGCGGGACAAGTAACACTGAAGCTTTCTTT. It specifies CATSREGGTSNTEAFF. Looking up the rest from reference TRBV15 and TRBJ1-1 gives the full variable domain: DAMVIQNPRYQVTQFGKPVTLSCSQTLNHNVMYWYQQKSSQAPKLLFHYYDKDFNNEADTPDNFQSRRPNTSFCFLDIRSPGLGDTAMYLCATSREGGTSNTEAFFGQGTRLTVV.

This clone was detected only a few times. The chain links TRBV19 to TRBJ2-7; D is uncertain. This CDR3 is built from 13 residues. Germline-derived CDR1 and CDR2 are LNHDA and SQIVND (reference sequence). Deletions cut 6 bases from V and 2 bases from J, with 11 bases between. The CDR3: CASSTERAYEQYF. The CDR3 coding sequence is TGTGCCAGTAGCACCGAAAGGGCCTACGAGCAGTACTTC. Together with reference TRBV19 and TRBJ2-7, the CDR3 gives the full variable domain: DGGITQSPKYLFRKEGQNVTLSCEQNLNHDAMYWYRQDPGQGLRLIYYSQIVNDFQKGDIAEGYSVSREKKESFPLTVTSAQKNPTAFYLCASSTERAYEQYFGPGTRLTVT.

The chain recombines TRBV25-1 with TRBJ2-1; 7 bases match TRBD1. The CDR3 extends over 11 amino acids. With 6 bases clipped from V and 12 bases from J, the junction kept 5 bases outside the gene matches. Per the germline V gene, CDR1 is MGHDK and CDR2 is SYGVNS. CDR3 nucleotides: TGTGCCAGCAGCTTTTCAGGGGGGCAGTTCTTC. This codes for CASSFSGGQFF.

This clone came up a few times. The chain recombines TRBV5-6 with TRBJ1-2, with D unresolved. Germline loops: CDR1 SGHDT, CDR2 YYEEEE. Deletions cut 4 bases from V and 4 bases from J, with 17 bases between. The CDR3 loop spans 15 amino acids. CDR3 DNA: TGTGCCAGCAGCCCCGGGGAAAGGTATTCCTATGGCTACACCTTC. Its translation is CASSPGERYSYGYTF.

The chain employs TRBV5-1 and TRBJ1-4, with TRBD1 identical over 11 bases. The CDR3 consists of 17 residues. Trimming cost V 4 bases and J 0 bases; bases outside gene matches: 5. Germline V gives CDR1 SGHRS, CDR2 YFSETQ. The CDR3 DNA sequence: TGCGCCAGCAGCCCCGGACAGGGGGCCGCAACTAATGAAAAACTGTTTTTT. Protein sequence: CASSPGQGAATNEKLFF.